These T cell receptor beta chains were read from a single sample in a study of blood T cells in healthy people across ages. TCRdb itself ran the 5' RACE reads through MiXCR, one entry per CDR3 protein. The data contain 700,000 or so distinct CDR3 sequences, roughly 41% of them singletons. The material sequenced was blood. The receptors derive from a man older than 75 in good health. Each CDR3 is given with its conserved first and last residue. D genes are given only for firm matches. Clone size is given for some rows only: seen once, a few or many times, or a class if the clone is expanded.

len	d_gene	j_gene	v_gene	abundance	CDR3nt	CDR3aa
13	TRBD1	TRBJ2-7	TRBV29-1	few	TGCAGCGTTGGACAGGGGGCTTCCTACGAGCAGTACTTC	CSVGQGASYEQYF
14	NA	TRBJ2-3	TRBV2	NA	TGTGCCGGCACTGGCGGGACAGTGATGGATACGCAGTATTTT	CAGTGGTVMDTQYF
17	TRBD2	TRBJ2-3	TRBV20-1	NA	TGCAGTGCTAGACTTCCGGGACTAGCGGGAGCCACAGATACGCAGTATTTT	CSARLPGLAGATDTQYF
18	TRBD2	TRBJ2-3	TRBV7-8	NA	TGTGCCAGCAGTCTTACAGCGGGAGGGCCGGGAGGAGCAGATACGCAGTATTTT	CASSLTAGGPGGADTQYF
11	NA	TRBJ2-7	TRBV6-2/TRBV6-3	NA	TGTGCCAGCATGAGATCCTACGAGCAGTACTTC	CASMRSYEQYF
14	NA	TRBJ2-7	TRBV6-5	many	TGTGCCAGCAGGGGGAGGCGGAGGAACTACGAGCAGTACTTC	CASRGRRRNYEQYF
15	TRBD2	TRBJ2-1	TRBV3-1	NA	TGTGCCAGCAGCCCAGCGGGACTAGCGGGAGCTGAGCAGTTCTTC	CASSPAGLAGAEQFF
16	NA	TRBJ2-1	TRBV7-9	NA	TGTGCCAGCAGCCCCCGGGTTCGCGGCTCCTACAATGAGCAGTTCTTC	CASSPRVRGSYNEQFF
14	TRBD2	TRBJ2-7	TRBV10-3	many	TGTGCCATCTCCCCCCTGAGCGGGAGTAACGAGCAGTACTTC	CAISPLSGSNEQYF
17	NA	TRBJ1-6	TRBV9	few	TGTGCCAGCAGCGTAGCTCCGGACATAGGGTATAATTCACCCCTCCACTTT	CASSVAPDIGYNSPLHF
14	NA	TRBJ2-1	TRBV4-3	few	TGCGCCAGCAGCCACACGGGCTCCTACAATGAGCAGTTCTTC	CASSHTGSYNEQFF
14	TRBD2	TRBJ2-1	TRBV9	NA	TGTGCCAGCAGCGTAGGCGAGACTAGCCATGAGCAGTTCTTC	CASSVGETSHEQFF
13	NA	TRBJ2-3	TRBV7-9	NA	TGTGCCAGCAGCTTAGGGGGGGCGAATACGCAGTATTTT	CASSLGGANTQYF
16	NA	TRBJ2-7	TRBV20-1	NA	TGCAGTGCTAGACCGACCGGGGACATCTCCTTCTACGAGCAGTACTTC	CSARPTGDISFYEQYF
15	TRBD1	TRBJ2-5	TRBV7-9	NA	TGTGCCAGCAGCTTAGGGGACAGAGTAATAAATGAGCAGTACTTC	CASSLGDRVINEQYF
13	NA	TRBJ2-3	TRBV7-2	many	TGTGCCAGCAGCTTAGGGGGGTCAGATACGCAGTATTTT	CASSLGGSDTQYF
14	NA	TRBJ1-2	TRBV28	NA	TGTGCCAGCAGTTTAGTGACCAAAGTCTATGGCTACACCTTC	CASSLVTKVYGYTF
16	NA	TRBJ1-2	TRBV7-2	many	TGTGCCAGCAGCTTAGTAGTCCCCCCGGACAATCGGGGCTACACCTTC	CASSLVVPPDNRGYTF
14	NA	TRBJ2-7	TRBV7-2	few	TGTGCCAGCAGCGCCAGACTGGGAACCTACGAGCAGTACTTC	CASSARLGTYEQYF
16	NA	TRBJ1-2	TRBV10-3	NA	TGTGCCATCAGTGAGTCCCTGTCAGGGAAGAGCTATGGCTACACCTTC	CAISESLSGKSYGYTF
13	TRBD1	TRBJ2-7	TRBV20-1	few	TGCAGTGCCAGACAGGGGAGATCCTACGAGCAGTACTTC	CSARQGRSYEQYF
14	NA	TRBJ1-1	TRBV28	once	TGTGCCAGCGGACCGGGACGCATGAACACTGAAGCTTTCTTT	CASGPGRMNTEAFF
15	TRBD1	TRBJ2-2	TRBV12-3/TRBV12-4	NA	TGTGCCAGCAGTTTGAGACAGGGGAAAACCGGGGAGCTGTTTTTT	CASSLRQGKTGELFF
17	NA	TRBJ2-1	TRBV29-1	NA	TGCAGCGTTTTCCCTACGGGAGGCGGAACAGGGAACAATGAGCAGTTCTTC	CSVFPTGGGTGNNEQFF
16	TRBD1	TRBJ2-4	TRBV6-1	NA	TGTGCCAGCAGTCAACAACAGGGGGTGACCAAAAACATTCAGTACTTC	CASSQQQGVTKNIQYF
13	NA	TRBJ1-6	TRBV20-1	NA	TGCAGTACTGGAGGATCCCTGGATTCACCCCTCCACTTT	CSTGGSLDSPLHF
13	TRBD1	TRBJ2-1	TRBV20-1	many	TGCAGTGCTAGTACAGGGGGTTCAAATGAGCAGTTCTTC	CSASTGGSNEQFF
15	TRBD1	TRBJ1-5	TRBV5-1	few	TGCGCCAGCAGCTGGGGAGACAGGGCCGGGGAGCCCCAGCATTTT	CASSWGDRAGEPQHF
13	NA	TRBJ1-2	TRBV6-2/TRBV6-3	few	TGTGCCAGCAGTTACAGCAAGAACTATGGCTACACCTTC	CASSYSKNYGYTF
13	NA	TRBJ1-2	TRBV20-1	NA	TGCAGTGCTAGGACAGCAACTAACTATGGCTACACCTTC	CSARTATNYGYTF
16	TRBD1	TRBJ2-6	TRBV24-1	many	TGTGCCACCTCCCGGGACAGCGACACTGGGGCCAACGTCCTGACTTTC	CATSRDSDTGANVLTF
16	TRBD2	TRBJ2-3	TRBV7-2	many	TGTGCCAGCAGCTTAGCTGGGACTAGGAACACAGATACGCAGTATTTT	CASSLAGTRNTDTQYF
16	NA	TRBJ2-5	TRBV7-2	few	TGTGCCAGCAGCCCACGTTATTTGGGGGGACAAGAGACCCAGTACTTC	CASSPRYLGGQETQYF
14	NA	TRBJ2-7	TRBV6-6	NA	TGTGCCAGCAGTTTATACGGGTCGGCCTACGAGCAGTACTTC	CASSLYGSAYEQYF
15	NA	TRBJ2-7	TRBV27	NA	TGTGCCAGCAGTTTAAGTGTGGGGGGATTCTACGAGCAGTACTTC	CASSLSVGGFYEQYF
15	NA	TRBJ2-1	TRBV6-5	NA	TGTGCCAGCAGTCCCGGGTGCAGCTCCTACAATGAGCAGTTCTTC	CASSPGCSSYNEQFF
13	TRBD1	TRBJ1-2	TRBV20-1	once	TGCAGTGCTAGAGATCCGACAGGGAGCAGCTACACCTTC	CSARDPTGSSYTF
16	TRBD1	TRBJ1-5	TRBV7-8	few	TGTGCCAGCACACCGACAGGGTTAGGTAGCAATCAGCCCCAGCATTTT	CASTPTGLGSNQPQHF
16	TRBD1	TRBJ2-5	TRBV5-4	NA	TGTGCCAGCAGCTTGGGAACCGGGACAGGGAATGTTAAGCAGTACTTC	CASSLGTGTGNVKQYF
14	NA	TRBJ2-5	TRBV6-1	NA	TGTGCCAGCAGTGAACGGATTAGTGCGGAGACCCAGTACTTC	CASSERISAETQYF
16	TRBD2	TRBJ2-3	TRBV11-2	NA	TGTGCCAGCAGCTTAGTAGCGGGGGGCCGAGGGGATACGCAGTATTTT	CASSLVAGGRGDTQYF
18	TRBD2	TRBJ2-5	TRBV29-1	many	TGCAGCGTTGAAGGATTTTTGCGGGAGCTCATCGGGGTAGAGACCCAGTACTTC	CSVEGFLRELIGVETQYF
13	TRBD1	TRBJ2-5	TRBV20-1	NA	TGCAGTGCTCTGGACAGGGTGGGAGAGACCCAGTACTTC	CSALDRVGETQYF
11	NA	TRBJ2-1	TRBV29-1	NA	TGCAGCGCCCGGTGGGGGAGGGAGCAGTTCTTC	CSARWGREQFF
14	NA	TRBJ2-6	TRBV6-5	NA	TGTGCCAGCTTCAACCGGGCTGGGGCCAACGTCCTGACTTTC	CASFNRAGANVLTF
14	NA	TRBJ2-3	TRBV29-1	few	TGCAGCGTTGAACTGGGGACTAGCACAGATACGCAGTATTTT	CSVELGTSTDTQYF
16	TRBD2	TRBJ2-7	TRBV4-3	few	TGCGCCAGCAGCCAAGACCGGGGGGACTCCTCCTACGAGCAGTACTTC	CASSQDRGDSSYEQYF
17	NA	TRBJ1-2	TRBV4-3	many	TGCGCCAGCAGCCAAGATGCGGGGGGACAATACGAGTATGGCTACACCTTC	CASSQDAGGQYEYGYTF
13	TRBD1	TRBJ2-5	TRBV29-1	NA	TGCAGCATGACAGGGGGCGAGTATGAGACCCAGTACTTC	CSMTGGEYETQYF
14	NA	TRBJ1-5	TRBV7-2	many	TGTGCCAGCAGCTTTGAAGTAAGCAATCAGCCCCAGCATTTT	CASSFEVSNQPQHF
15	NA	TRBJ2-3	TRBV6-2/TRBV6-3	once	TGTGCCAGCAGTCTGTTTCGCGGGGACCCAGATACGCAGTATTTT	CASSLFRGDPDTQYF
16	TRBD2	TRBJ2-3	TRBV20-1	NA	TGCAGTGCTATTGGGACTAGCGGGGGGAGGTCAGATACGCAGTATTTT	CSAIGTSGGRSDTQYF
16	NA	TRBJ2-1	TRBV3-1	few	TGTGCCAGCAGCCAATGGGGGTCCCTCGGGAACAATGAGCAGTTCTTC	CASSQWGSLGNNEQFF
16	NA	TRBJ2-6	TRBV20-1	many	TGCAGTGCTTCCGGCAGGGGCCTTACCGGGGCCAACGTCCTGACTTTC	CSASGRGLTGANVLTF
14	NA	TRBJ1-5	TRBV27	NA	TGTGCCAGCAGTAAAGGACAGTATTATCAGCCCCAGCATTTT	CASSKGQYYQPQHF
16	NA	TRBJ2-7	TRBV5-1	few	TGCGCCAGCAGCTCCCAAGGGGGGCTACCTTCCTACGAGCAGTACTTC	CASSSQGGLPSYEQYF